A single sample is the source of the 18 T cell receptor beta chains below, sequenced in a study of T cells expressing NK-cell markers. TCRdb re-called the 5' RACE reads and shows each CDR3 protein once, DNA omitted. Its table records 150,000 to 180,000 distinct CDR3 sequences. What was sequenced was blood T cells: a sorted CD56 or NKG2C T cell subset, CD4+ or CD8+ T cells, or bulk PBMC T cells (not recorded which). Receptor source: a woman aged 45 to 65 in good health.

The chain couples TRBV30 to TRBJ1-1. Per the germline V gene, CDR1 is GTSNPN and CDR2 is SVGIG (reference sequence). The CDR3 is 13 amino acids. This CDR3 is CAWSVDSFAEAFF.

This chain's CDR3 is CASSSDRGLNEQYF. The V call is TRBV4-1, the J call TRBJ2-7; the TCRdb call, TRBD1, lacks DNA for checking. Germline V CDR1 and CDR2: MGHRA, YSYEKL. The CDR3 length is 14 residues.

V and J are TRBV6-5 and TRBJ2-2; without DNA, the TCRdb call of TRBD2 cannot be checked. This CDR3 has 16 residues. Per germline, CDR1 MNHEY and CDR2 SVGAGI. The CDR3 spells CASSYAPAGGTGELFF.

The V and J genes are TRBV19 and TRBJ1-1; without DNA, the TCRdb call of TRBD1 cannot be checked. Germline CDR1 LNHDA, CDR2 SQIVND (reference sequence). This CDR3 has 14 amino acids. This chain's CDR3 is CASSITGAITEAFF.

The CDR3 loop is CASSYSRSTNYGYTF. V and J are TRBV6-5 and TRBJ1-2. Per germline, CDR1 MNHEY and CDR2 SVGAGI. The length of the CDR3 is 15 residues.

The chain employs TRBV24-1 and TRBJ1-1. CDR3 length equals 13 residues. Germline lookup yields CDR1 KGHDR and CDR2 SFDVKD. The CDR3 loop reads CATSDQTNTEAFF.

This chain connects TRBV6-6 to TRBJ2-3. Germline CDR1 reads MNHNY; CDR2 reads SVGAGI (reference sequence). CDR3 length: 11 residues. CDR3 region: CASLLTDTQYF.

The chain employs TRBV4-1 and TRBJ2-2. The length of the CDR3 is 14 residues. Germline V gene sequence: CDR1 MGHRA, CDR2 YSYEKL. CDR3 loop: CASSQVGSTGELFF.

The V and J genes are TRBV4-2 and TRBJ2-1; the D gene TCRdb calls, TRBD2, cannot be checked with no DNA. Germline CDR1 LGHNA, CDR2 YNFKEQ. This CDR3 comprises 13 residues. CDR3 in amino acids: CASKAGGPWEQFF.

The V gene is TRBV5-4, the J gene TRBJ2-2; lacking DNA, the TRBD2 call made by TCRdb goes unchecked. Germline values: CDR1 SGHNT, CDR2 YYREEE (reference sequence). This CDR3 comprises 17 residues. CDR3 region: CASSRGGLAGNTGELFF.

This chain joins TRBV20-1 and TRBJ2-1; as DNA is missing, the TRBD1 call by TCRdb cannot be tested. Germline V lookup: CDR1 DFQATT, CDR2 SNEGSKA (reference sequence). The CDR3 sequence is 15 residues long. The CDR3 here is CSARDPENTYNEQFF.

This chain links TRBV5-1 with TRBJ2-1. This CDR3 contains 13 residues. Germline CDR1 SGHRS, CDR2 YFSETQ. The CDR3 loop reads CASFGSSYNEQFF.

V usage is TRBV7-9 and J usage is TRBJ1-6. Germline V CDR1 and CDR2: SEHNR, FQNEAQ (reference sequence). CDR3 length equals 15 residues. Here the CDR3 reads CASSPGTFHNSPLHF.

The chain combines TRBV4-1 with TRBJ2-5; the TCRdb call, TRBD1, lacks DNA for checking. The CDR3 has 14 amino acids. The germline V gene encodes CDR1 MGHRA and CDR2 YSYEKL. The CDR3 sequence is CASSQDLRAGTQYF.

CDR3 sequence reads: CASSSGTGEINEQFF. V is TRBV11-2 and J is TRBJ2-1; the D call from TCRdb, TRBD1, cannot be confirmed without DNA. Germline V lookup: CDR1 SGHAT, CDR2 FQNNGV. The CDR3 length is 15 residues.

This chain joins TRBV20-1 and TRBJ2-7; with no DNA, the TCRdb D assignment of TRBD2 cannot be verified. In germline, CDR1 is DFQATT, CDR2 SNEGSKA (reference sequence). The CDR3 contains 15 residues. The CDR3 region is CSARGRGSGTHEQYF.

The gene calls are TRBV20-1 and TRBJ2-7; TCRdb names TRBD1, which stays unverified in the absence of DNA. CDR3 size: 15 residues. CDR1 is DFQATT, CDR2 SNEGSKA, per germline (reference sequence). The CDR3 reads CSARDPRSDSYEQYF.

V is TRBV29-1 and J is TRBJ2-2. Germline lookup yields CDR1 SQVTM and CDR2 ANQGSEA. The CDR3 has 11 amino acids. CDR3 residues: CSVVSTGELFF.